The 19 T cell receptor beta chains below all came from one sample that was sequenced in a study of OX40 agonist ivuxolimab in advanced cancers. Generated by immunoSEQ multiplex PCR, the TCRdb table keeps only in-frame clones and is missing some. The sample holds around 43,000 clones, approximately 86% seen once. The sequencing used CD4+ or CD8+ T cells sorted from blood, collected in a trial of the OX40 agonist ivuxolimab. Receptor source: an adult with an advanced solid tumor such as melanoma, head and neck, liver or kidney cancer.

The gene calls are TRBV6-6 and TRBJ1-1, with D possibly TRBD1 on 5 matching bases. Per germline, CDR1 MNHNY and CDR2 SVGAGI (reference sequence). Deletions cut 7 bases from V and 8 bases from J, with 8 bases between. The CDR3 runs to 10 residues. The chain's CDR3 is CASTEGEAFF. As DNA, the CDR3 is TGTGCCAGCACGGAGGGGGAAGCTTTCTTT.

This chain uses TRBV5-5 with TRBJ2-1; D is unresolved. The germline gives CDR1 SGHKS, CDR2 YYEKEE (reference sequence). V shed 0 bases and J shed 2 bases, with 9 bases lying between them. The CDR3 runs to 15 residues. CDR3 DNA: TGTGCCAGCAGCTTGGTAGACGTCCCCTACAATGAGCAGTTCTTC. As protein: CASSLVDVPYNEQFF.

The rearrangement uses TRBV5-6 and TRBJ2-7; TRBD2 is a possible D gene (5 bases). V lost 3 bases and J lost 3, with 13 bases in between. The length of the CDR3 is 14 residues. The V gene's germline CDR1 is SGHDT and CDR2 YYEEEE. The CDR3 sequence: CASSSSGINYEQYF. DNA of the CDR3: TGTGCCAGCAGCTCTTCCGGGATAAACTACGAGCAGTACTTC.

The J gene is TRBJ2-5, the V gene TRBV6-5, with D perhaps given as TRBD1 or TRBD2 (6 bases each). This CDR3 is built from 14 residues. V lost 8 bases to trimming and J lost 1 base, with 14 bases between them. Germline CDR1 and CDR2: MNHEY and SVGAGI. The CDR3 DNA reads as TGTGCCAGCCAGACGTGGGGGGCCCAAGAGACCCAGTACTTC. It codes for CASQTWGAQETQYF.

J is TRBJ2-1 and V is TRBV7-8, with a weak D call TRBD2 (7 bases). V lost 1 base and J 2 bases, leaving 9 bases between the germline ends. This CDR3 comprises 15 residues. Germline CDR1 and CDR2: SGHVS and FQNEAQ. CDR3 coding DNA: TGTGCCAGCAGCTTAGTGGGGGGGCCCTACAATGAGCAGTTCTTC. Its translation: CASSLVGGPYNEQFF.

The rearrangement links TRBV18 to TRBJ2-6; 8 positions agree with TRBD1. Trimming at V came to 3 bases and at J to 0 bases, leaving 1 base not matched to a gene. Germline loops: CDR1 KGHSH, CDR2 LQKENI. CDR3 length: 16 amino acids. CDR3 sequence reads: CASSPGTGSGANVLTF. In DNA form, the CDR3 reads TGTGCCAGCTCACCGGGGACAGGCTCTGGGGCCAACGTCCTGACTTTC.

This clone turned up a few times. This sequence joins TRBV7-3 and TRBJ2-1; TRBD1 agrees at 7 bases. The V gene's germline CDR1 is SGHTA and CDR2 FQGTGA. The J segment lost 8 bases and the V segment lost 5 bases, leaving 12 bases of the junction unmatched. The CDR3 spans 15 residues. The CDR3 coding sequence is TGTGCCAGCAGCCCGACCGAGGGGGCGGCACATGAGCAGTTCTTC. The encoded protein is CASSPTEGAAHEQFF.

The chain combines TRBV11-2 with TRBJ1-4, with 7 bases aligning to TRBD1. Germline trimming cut 5 bases from V and 13 bases from J; bases unmatched to any gene: 16. Germline V gene lookup returns CDR1 SGHAT and CDR2 FQNNGV. The CDR3 has 15 residues. The CDR3 protein is CASSPSQGLRGRLFF. CDR3 in DNA: TGTGCCAGCAGCCCATCACAGGGGCTCCGGGGGAGACTGTTTTTT.

This rearrangement joins TRBV15 to TRBJ2-7; D is possibly TRBD1 or TRBD2 (5 bases each). Per the germline V gene, CDR1 is LNHNV and CDR2 is YYDKDF (reference sequence). The CDR3 extends over 15 amino acids. V lost 5 bases and J lost 2, with 16 bases in between. This CDR3 is CATSGGAGFTYEQYF. The DNA for the CDR3 is TGTGCCACCAGCGGGGGTGCAGGGTTCACCTACGAGCAGTACTTC.

The chain joins TRBV27 to TRBJ2-1, with 7 bases matching TRBD2. The V gene end was trimmed by 4 bases and the J gene end by 4 bases; junction bases not matched to a gene: 7. CDR1 and CDR2 (germline): MNHEY, SMNVEV (reference sequence). The CDR3 is made up of 15 amino acids. CDR3: CASSSLVGGYNEQFF. The CDR3 DNA reads as TGTGCCAGCAGTTCACTAGTGGGGGGGTACAATGAGCAGTTCTTC.

This clone was recorded a few times. V and J are TRBV7-3 and TRBJ2-1; 8 nucleotides align to TRBD1. The trim removed 5 bases at V and 8 bases at J, leaving 11 bases unmatched. CDR3 length: 15 amino acids. CDR1 is SGHTA and CDR2 is FQGTGA in the germline V gene. The CDR3 region has the DNA TGTGCCAGCAGCCTACAGGGGGATTATATGGATGAGCAGTTCTTC. Encoded protein: CASSLQGDYMDEQFF. The complete variable domain, with remaining parts taken from reference TRBV7-3 and TRBJ2-1, reads GAGVSQTPSNKVTEKGKYVELRCDPISGHTALYWYRQSLGQGPEFLIYFQGTGAADDSGLPNDRFFAVRPEGSVSTLKIQRTERGDSAVYLCASSLQGDYMDEQFFGPGTRLTVL.

This chain connects TRBV2 to TRBJ2-5, with D uncertain. Germline CDR1 is SNHLY and CDR2 is FYNNEI. V was clipped by 4 bases and J by 3 bases, with 12 bases between them. The CDR3 totals 14 residues. The CDR3 spells CASSVFKREETQYF. The CDR3 DNA reads as TGTGCCAGCAGTGTTTTTAAAAGGGAAGAGACCCAGTACTTC.

The V and J genes are TRBV6-1 and TRBJ1-5; 7 bases match TRBD1. The length of the CDR3 is 15 residues. The junction had 4 bases not matched to a gene; V was cut back by 5 bases and J by 0 bases. Germline values: CDR1 MNHNS, CDR2 SASEGT. CDR3 amino acids: CASSSTGNSNQPQHF. The CDR3 nucleotides read TGTGCCAGCAGTTCGACAGGGAATAGCAATCAGCCCCAGCATTTT.

The V gene is TRBV9, the J gene TRBJ1-1; D gene ambiguous. V was pared by 4 bases and J by 3 bases, with 10 bases between. Germline V gene data show CDR1 as SGDLS and CDR2 as YYNGEE. This CDR3 spans 13 amino acids. CDR3 DNA: TGTGCCAGCAGCCCCCGGTTGGACACTGAAGCTTTCTTT. Its protein product is CASSPRLDTEAFF.

The J gene is TRBJ2-1, the V gene TRBV9, with a weak D call TRBD2 (6 bases). V was cut by 3 bases and J by 6 bases, with 10 bases left in between. The germline gives CDR1 SGDLS, CDR2 YYNGEE. The CDR3 loop spans 13 amino acids. The DNA for the CDR3 is TGTGCCAGCAGCGAGGGACTGTTCAATGAGCAGTTCTTC. Amino acids: CASSEGLFNEQFF.

V and J are TRBV27 and TRBJ2-5; D tentatively fits TRBD1 or TRBD2 (6 bases each). The CDR3 covers 16 residues. Trimming shortened V by 6 bases and J by 4 bases, and 21 bases separated the two germline ends. Germline-derived CDR1 and CDR2 are MNHEY and SMNVEV (reference sequence). In nucleotides, the CDR3 is TGTGCCAGCAGAGCGCTCTGGGGGGCCGTCTTAGAGACCCAGTACTTC. Its protein product is CASRALWGAVLETQYF.

This chain joins TRBV28 and TRBJ2-1; D tentatively reads TRBD1 or TRBD2 (6 bases each). The V gene lost 1 base and the J gene lost 6 bases, with 22 bases spanning the gap. From germline, CDR1 is MDHEN and CDR2 SYDVKM. The CDR3 is 18 residues long. The DNA for the CDR3 is TGTGCCAGCAGTTTATATCCCATGTGGGGGGCGCGAGGCAATGAGCAGTTCTTC. It encodes CASSLYPMWGARGNEQFF.

This clone is deemed large (0.1 to 1%). This chain links TRBV6-5 with TRBJ1-1; D not resolved. V was cut by 4 bases and J by 1 base, with 7 bases left in between. The CDR3 runs 13 residues. Looked up from germline, CDR1 is MNHEY and CDR2 is SVGAGI. CDR3 in amino acids: CASSLDGNTEAFF. CDR3 nucleotides: TGTGCCAGCAGTTTAGACGGGAACACTGAAGCTTTCTTT.

The chain links TRBV2 to TRBJ2-2; 10 bases are a match to TRBD1. The CDR3 is 15 amino acids. The germline V gene encodes CDR1 SNHLY and CDR2 FYNNEI. V lost 5 bases, J lost 6 bases, and 6 bases stayed unmatched. The chain's CDR3 is CASSPRDRGAGELFF. The CDR3 nucleotides are TGTGCCAGCAGTCCCCGGGACAGGGGAGCCGGGGAGCTGTTTTTT.